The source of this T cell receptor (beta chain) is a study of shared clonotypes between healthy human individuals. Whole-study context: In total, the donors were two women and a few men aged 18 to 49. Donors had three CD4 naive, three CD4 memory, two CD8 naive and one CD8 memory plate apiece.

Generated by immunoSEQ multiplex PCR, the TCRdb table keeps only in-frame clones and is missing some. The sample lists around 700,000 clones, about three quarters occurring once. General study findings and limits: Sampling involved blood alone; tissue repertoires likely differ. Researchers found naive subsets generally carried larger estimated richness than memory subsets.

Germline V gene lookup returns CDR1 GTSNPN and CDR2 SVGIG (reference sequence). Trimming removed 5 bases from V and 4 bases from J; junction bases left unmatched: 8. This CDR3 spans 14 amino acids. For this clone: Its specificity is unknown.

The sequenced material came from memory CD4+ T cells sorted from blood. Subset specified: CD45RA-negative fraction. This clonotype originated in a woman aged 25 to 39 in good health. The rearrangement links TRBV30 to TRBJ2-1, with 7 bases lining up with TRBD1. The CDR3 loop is CAWDTGTVYNEQFF. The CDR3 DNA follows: TGTGCCTGGGACACCGGGACAGTGTACAATGAGCAGTTCTTC.